This TCR beta chain was observed in a study of OX40 agonist ivuxolimab in advanced cancers. Points from the study as a whole: The mean number of expanded clones was higher in CD8+ T cells than in CD4+. Still undetermined is the antigen specificity of the expanded peripheral T cells. Expansion of clones was among the lowest in partial responders at 0.1-3.0 mg/kg.

The CDR3 loop spans 16 amino acids. CDR1 is SEHNR and CDR2 is FQNEAQ in the germline V gene (reference sequence). The V gene end was trimmed by 1 base and the J gene end by 0 bases; junction bases not matched to a gene: 0. In regard to this clone: What it recognizes is unknown.

Produced via immunoSEQ multiplex PCR; TCRdb's table is partial and in-frame only. Among about 76,000 clones listed, approximately 85% were seen once. The sequenced sample was CD4+ or CD8+ T cells sorted from blood, obtained in a trial of the OX40 agonist ivuxolimab. The source is an adult with an advanced solid tumor such as melanoma, head and neck, liver or kidney cancer. This chain links TRBV7-9 with TRBJ2-3; 11 bases are shared with TRBD2. Here the CDR3 reads CASSLGLAGSTDTQYF. CDR3 nucleotides: TGTGCCAGCAGCTTAGGACTAGCGGGGAGCACAGATACGCAGTATTTT.